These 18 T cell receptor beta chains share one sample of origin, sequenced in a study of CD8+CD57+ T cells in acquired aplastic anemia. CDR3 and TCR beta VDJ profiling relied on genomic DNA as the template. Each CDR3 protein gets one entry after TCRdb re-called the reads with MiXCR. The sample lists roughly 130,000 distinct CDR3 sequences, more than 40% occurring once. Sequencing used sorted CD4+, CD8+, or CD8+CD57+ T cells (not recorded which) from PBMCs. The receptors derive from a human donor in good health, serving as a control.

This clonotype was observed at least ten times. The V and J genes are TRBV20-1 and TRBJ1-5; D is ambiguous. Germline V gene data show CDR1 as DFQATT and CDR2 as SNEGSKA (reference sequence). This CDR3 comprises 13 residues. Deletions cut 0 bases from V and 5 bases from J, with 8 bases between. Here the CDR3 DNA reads TGCAGTGCTAGAGAGGAAGATCATCAGCCCCAGCATTTT. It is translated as CSAREEDHQPQHF.

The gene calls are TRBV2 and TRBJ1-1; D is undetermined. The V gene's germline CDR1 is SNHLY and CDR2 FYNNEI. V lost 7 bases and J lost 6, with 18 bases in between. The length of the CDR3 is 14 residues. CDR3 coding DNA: TGTGCCAGCACCCCAGAGAAGGGTAACGCTGAAGCTTTCTTT. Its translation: CASTPEKGNAEAFF.

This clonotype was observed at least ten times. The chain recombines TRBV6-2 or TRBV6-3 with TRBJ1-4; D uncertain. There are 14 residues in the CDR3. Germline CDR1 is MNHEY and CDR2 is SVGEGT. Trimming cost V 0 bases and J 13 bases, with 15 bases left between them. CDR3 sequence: CASSYSSETRGLFF. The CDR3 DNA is TGTGCCAGCAGTTACTCCTCCGAAACACGGGGACTGTTTTTT.

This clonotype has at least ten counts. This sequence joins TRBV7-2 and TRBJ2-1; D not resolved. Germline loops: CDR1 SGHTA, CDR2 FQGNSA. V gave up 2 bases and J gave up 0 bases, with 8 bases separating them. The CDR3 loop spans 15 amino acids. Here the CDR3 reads CASSLKSLSYNEQFF. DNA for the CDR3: TGTGCCAGCAGCTTAAAGAGCCTCTCCTACAATGAGCAGTTCTTC.

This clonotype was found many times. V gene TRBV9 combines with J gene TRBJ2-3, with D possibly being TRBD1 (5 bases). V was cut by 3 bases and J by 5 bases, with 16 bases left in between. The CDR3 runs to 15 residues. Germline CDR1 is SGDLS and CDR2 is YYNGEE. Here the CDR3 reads CASSAAVGHKDTQYF. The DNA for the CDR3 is TGTGCCAGCAGCGCTGCAGTGGGGCACAAAGATACGCAGTATTTT.

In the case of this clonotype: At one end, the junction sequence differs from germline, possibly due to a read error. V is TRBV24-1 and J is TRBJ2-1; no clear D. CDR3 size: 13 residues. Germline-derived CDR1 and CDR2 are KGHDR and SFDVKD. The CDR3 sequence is CATSGLGGNEQFF. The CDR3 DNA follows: TGTGCCACCAGTGGTTTGGGCGGCAATGAGCAGTTCTTC.

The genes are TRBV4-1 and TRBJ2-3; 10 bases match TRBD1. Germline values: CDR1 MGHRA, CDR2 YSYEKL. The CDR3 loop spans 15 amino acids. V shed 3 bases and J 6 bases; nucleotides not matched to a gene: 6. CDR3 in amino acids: CASSHETGGEDTQYF. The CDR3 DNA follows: TGCGCCAGCAGCCACGAGACAGGGGGCGAGGATACGCAGTATTTT.

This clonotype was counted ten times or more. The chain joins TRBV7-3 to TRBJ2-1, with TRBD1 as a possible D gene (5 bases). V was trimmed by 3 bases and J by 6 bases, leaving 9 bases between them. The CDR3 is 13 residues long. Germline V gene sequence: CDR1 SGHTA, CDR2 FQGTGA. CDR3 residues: CASSFQGSNEQFF. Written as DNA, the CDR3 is TGTGCCAGCAGCTTTCAGGGTAGCAATGAGCAGTTCTTC.

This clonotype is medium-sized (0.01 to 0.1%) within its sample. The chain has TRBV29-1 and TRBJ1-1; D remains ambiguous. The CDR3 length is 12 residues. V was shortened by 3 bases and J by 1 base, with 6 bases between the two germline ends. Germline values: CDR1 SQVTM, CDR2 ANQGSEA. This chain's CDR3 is CSVEGGNTEAFF. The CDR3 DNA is TGCAGCGTTGAGGGAGGGAACACTGAAGCTTTCTTT.

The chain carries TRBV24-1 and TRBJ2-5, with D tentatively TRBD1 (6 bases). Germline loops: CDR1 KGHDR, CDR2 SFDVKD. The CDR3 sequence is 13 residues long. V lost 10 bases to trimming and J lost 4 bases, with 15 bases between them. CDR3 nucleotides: TGTGCCACGGGAGCAGGGGATTCAGAGACCCAGTACTTC. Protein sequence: CATGAGDSETQYF.

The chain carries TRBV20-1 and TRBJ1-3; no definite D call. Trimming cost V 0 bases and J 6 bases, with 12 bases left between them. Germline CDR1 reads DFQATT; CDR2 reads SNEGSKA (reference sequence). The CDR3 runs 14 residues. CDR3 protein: CSARDLGSENTIYF. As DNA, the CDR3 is TGCAGTGCTAGAGATCTGGGGAGTGAAAACACCATATATTTT.

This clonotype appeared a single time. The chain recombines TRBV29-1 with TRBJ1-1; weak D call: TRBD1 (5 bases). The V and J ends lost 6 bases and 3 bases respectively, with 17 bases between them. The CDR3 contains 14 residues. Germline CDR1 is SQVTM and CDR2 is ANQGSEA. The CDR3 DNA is TGCAGCGTACCAAGGCCGGGACGGGACACTGAAGCTTTCTTT. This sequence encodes CSVPRPGRDTEAFF.

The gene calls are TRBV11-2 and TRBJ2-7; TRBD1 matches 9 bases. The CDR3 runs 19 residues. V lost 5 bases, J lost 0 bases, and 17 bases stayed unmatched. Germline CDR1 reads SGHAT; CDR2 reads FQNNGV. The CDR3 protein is CASSHRVGGQGNSSYEQYF. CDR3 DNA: TGTGCCAGCAGCCATCGGGTGGGGGGACAGGGCAACAGCTCCTACGAGCAGTACTTC.

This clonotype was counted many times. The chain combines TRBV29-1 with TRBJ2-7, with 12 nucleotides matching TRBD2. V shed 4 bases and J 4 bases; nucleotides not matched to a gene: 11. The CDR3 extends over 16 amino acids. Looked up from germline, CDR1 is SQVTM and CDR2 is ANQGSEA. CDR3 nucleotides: TGCAGCGTTGGTTCCCCTAGCGGGGGGGCGACATACGAGCAGTACTTC. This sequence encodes CSVGSPSGGATYEQYF.

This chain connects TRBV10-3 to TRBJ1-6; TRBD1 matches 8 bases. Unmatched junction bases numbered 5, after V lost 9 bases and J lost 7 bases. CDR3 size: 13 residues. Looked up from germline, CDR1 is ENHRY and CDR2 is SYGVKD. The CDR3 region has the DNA TGTGCCATGAGAAACAGGGGGAATTCACCCCTCCACTTT. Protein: CAMRNRGNSPLHF.

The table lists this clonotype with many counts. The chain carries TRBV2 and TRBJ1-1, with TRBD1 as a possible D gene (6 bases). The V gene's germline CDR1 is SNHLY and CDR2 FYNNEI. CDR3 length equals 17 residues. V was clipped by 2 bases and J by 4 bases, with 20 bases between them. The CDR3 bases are TGTGCCAGCAGTGAAAGGGGGGTGGAGTATTGGGGCACTGAAGCTTTCTTT. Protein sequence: CASSERGVEYWGTEAFF.

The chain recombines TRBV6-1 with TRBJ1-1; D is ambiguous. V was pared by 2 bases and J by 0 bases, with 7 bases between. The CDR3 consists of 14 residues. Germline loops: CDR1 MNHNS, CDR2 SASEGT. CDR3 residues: CASSEKVLNTEAFF. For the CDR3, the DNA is TGTGCCAGCAGTGAAAAGGTATTGAACACTGAAGCTTTCTTT.

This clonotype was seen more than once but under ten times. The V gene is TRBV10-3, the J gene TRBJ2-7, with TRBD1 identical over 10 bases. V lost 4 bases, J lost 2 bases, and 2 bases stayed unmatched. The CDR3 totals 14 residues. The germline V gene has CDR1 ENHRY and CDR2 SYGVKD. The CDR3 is CAISAGTGAYEQYF. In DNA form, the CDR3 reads TGTGCCATCAGTGCTGGGACAGGGGCCTACGAGCAGTACTTC.